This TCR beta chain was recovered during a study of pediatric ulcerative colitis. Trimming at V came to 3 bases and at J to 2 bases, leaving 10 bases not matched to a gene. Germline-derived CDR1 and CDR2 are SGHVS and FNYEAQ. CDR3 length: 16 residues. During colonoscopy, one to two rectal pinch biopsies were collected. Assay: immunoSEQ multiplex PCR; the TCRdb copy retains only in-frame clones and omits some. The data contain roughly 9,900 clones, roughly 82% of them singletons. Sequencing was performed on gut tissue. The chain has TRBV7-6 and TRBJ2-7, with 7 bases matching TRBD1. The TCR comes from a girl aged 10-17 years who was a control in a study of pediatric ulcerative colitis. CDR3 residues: CASSLAQGDGPYEQYF. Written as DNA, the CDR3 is TGTGCCAGCAGCTTGGCGCAGGGGGACGGTCCCTACGAGCAGTACTTC. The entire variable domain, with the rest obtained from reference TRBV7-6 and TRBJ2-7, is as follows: GAGVSQSPRYKVTKRGQDVALRCDPISGHVSLYWYRQALGQGPEFLTYFNYEAQQDKSGLPNDRFSAERPEGSISTLTIQRTEQRDSAMYRCASSLAQGDGPYEQYFGPGTRLTVT.